This T cell receptor (beta chain) is drawn from a study of OX40 agonist ivuxolimab in advanced cancers. As for the study in general: From roughly 20 to 90 years was the age range, with a mean of approximately 58 years, and approximately 80% were male. General study findings and limits: Partial responders receiving 0.1-3.0 mg/kg showed among the lowest clonal expansion. With doses of 0.1 to 3.0 mg/kg, CD4+ and CD8+ blood T cells had undergone clonal expansion by week 6.

The junction had 7 bases not matched to a gene; V was cut back by 4 bases and J by 5 bases. Per germline, CDR1 SGHRS and CDR2 YFSETQ. The CDR3 is 16 amino acids. Generated by immunoSEQ multiplex PCR, the TCRdb table keeps only in-frame clones and is missing some. The sample contains roughly 53,000 clones, approximately 83% of which appear only once. Of note for this clone: Its antigen is undetermined.

The sequence was obtained from an adult with an advanced solid tumor such as melanoma, head and neck, liver or kidney cancer. Material: CD4+ or CD8+ T cells sorted from blood, obtained in a trial of the OX40 agonist ivuxolimab. V is TRBV5-1 and J is TRBJ2-5; 14 positions agree with TRBD2. The CDR3 DNA reads TGCGCCAGCAGCCTACCGACTAGCGGGGGGGTGGAGACCCAGTACTTC. Translating it yields CASSLPTSGGVETQYF.